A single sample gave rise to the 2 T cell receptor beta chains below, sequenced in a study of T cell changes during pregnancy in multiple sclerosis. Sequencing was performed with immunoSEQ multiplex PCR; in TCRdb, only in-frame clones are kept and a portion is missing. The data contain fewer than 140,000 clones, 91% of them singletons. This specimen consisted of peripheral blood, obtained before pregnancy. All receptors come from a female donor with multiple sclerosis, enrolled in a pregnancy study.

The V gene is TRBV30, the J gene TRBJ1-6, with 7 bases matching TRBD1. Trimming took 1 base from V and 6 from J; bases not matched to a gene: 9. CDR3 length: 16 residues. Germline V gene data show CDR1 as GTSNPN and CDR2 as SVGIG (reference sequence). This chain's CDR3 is CAWSGRIRGTNSPLHF. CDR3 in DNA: TGTGCCTGGAGTGGGCGGATCAGGGGGACTAATTCACCCCTCCACTTT.

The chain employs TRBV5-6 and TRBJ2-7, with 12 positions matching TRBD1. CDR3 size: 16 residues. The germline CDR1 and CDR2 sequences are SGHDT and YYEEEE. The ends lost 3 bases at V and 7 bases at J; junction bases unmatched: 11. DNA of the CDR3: TGTGCCAGCAGCTCCTTGGGCGGGACAGGGGGCTGGGAGCAGTACTTC. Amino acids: CASSSLGGTGGWEQYF.